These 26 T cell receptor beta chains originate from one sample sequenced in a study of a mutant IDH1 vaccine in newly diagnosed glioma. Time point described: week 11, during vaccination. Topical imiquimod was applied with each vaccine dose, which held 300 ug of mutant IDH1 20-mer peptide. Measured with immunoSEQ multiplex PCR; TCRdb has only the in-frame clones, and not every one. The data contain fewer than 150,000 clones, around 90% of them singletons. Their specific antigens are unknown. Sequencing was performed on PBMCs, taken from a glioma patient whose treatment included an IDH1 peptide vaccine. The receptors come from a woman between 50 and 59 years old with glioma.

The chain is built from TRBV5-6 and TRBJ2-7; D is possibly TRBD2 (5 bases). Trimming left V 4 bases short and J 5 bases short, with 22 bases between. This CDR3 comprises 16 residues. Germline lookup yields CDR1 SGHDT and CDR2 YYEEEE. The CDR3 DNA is TGTGCCAGCAGCGGCCCCGGGTGGACTGCCGGGGACGAGCAGTACTTC. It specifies CASSGPGWTAGDEQYF. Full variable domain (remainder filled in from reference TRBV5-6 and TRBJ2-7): DAGVTQSPTHLIKTRGQQVTLRCSPKSGHDTVSWYQQALGQGPQFIFQYYEEEERQRGNFPDRFSGHQFPNYSSELNVNALLLGDSALYLCASSGPGWTAGDEQYFGPGTRLTVT.

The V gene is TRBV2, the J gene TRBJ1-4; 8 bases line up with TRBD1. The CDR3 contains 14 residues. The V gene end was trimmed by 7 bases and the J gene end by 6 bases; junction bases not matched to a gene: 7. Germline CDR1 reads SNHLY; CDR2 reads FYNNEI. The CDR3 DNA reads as TGTGCCAGCACCGATGGACAGGGCTATGAAAAACTGTTTTTT. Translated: CASTDGQGYEKLFF.

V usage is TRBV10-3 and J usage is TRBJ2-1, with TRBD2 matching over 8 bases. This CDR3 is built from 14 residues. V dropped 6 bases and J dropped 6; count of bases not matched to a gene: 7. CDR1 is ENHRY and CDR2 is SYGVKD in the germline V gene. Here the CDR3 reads CAIRISGVRNEQFF. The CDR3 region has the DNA TGTGCCATCAGGATTAGCGGGGTCCGCAATGAGCAGTTCTTC.

DNA of the CDR3: TGTGCCAGCTCACCTCGGGGGACACCTGTGAACACTGAAGCTTTCTTT. Translated, it gives CASSPRGTPVNTEAFF. V and J are TRBV18 and TRBJ1-1; tentatively, D is TRBD1 (6 bases). Per germline, CDR1 KGHSH and CDR2 LQKENI. The germline V and J ends were trimmed by 3 bases and 0 bases, with 14 bases remaining between them. The CDR3 totals 16 residues.

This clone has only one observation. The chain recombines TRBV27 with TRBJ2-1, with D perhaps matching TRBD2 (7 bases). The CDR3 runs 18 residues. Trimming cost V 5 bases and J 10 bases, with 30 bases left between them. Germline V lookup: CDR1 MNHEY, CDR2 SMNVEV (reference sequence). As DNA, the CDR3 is TGTGCCAGCAGTCCAAACCGCCTGCGGGCAGCAAGGGGGGGGGAGCAGTTCTTC. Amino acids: CASSPNRLRAARGGEQFF.

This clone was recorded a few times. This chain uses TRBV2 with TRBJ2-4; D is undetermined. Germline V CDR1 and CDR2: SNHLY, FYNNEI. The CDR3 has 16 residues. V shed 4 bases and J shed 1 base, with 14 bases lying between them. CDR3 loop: CASSVSWDFAKNIQYF. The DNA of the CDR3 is TGTGCCAGCAGTGTGTCGTGGGATTTCGCCAAAAACATTCAGTACTTC.

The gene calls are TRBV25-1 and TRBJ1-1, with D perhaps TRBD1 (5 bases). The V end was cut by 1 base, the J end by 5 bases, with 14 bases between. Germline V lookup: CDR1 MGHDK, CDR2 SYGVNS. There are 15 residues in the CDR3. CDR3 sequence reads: CASSESARAYTEAFF. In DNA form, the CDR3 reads TGTGCCAGCAGTGAATCAGCCAGGGCTTATACTGAAGCTTTCTTT.

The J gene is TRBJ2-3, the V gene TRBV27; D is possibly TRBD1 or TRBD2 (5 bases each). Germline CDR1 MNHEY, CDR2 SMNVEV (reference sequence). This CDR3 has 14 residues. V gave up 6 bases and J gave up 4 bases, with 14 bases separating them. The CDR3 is CASSFARGSDTQYF. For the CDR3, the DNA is TGTGCCAGCAGCTTCGCACGGGGCTCAGATACGCAGTATTTT.

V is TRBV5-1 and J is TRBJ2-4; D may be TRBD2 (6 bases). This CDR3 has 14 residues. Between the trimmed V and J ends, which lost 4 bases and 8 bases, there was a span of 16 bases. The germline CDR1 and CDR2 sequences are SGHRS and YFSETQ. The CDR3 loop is CASSVQTPGDIQYF. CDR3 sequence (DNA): TGCGCCAGCAGCGTTCAGACCCCGGGGGACATTCAGTACTTC.

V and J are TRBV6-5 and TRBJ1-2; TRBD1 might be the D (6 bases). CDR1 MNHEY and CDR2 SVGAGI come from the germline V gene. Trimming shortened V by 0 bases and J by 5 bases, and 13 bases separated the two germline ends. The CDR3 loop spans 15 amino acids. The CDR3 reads CASSYSLARGYGYTF. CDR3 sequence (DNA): TGTGCCAGCAGTTACTCGTTGGCGAGGGGGTATGGCTACACCTTC.

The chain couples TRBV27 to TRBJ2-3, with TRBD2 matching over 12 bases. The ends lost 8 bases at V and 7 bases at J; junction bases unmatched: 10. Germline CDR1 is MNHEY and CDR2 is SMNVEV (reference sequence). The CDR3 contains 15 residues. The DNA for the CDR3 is TGTGCCAGCGCTACGCTAGCGGGAGGGCCCCATACGCAGTATTTT. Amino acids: CASATLAGGPHTQYF.

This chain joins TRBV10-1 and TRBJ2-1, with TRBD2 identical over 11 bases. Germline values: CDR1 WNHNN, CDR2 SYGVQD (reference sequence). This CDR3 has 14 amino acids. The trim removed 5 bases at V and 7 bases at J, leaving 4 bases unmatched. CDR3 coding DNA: TGCGCCAGCAGTAGTACTAGCGGGAGAAATGAGCAGTTCTTC. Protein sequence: CASSSTSGRNEQFF.

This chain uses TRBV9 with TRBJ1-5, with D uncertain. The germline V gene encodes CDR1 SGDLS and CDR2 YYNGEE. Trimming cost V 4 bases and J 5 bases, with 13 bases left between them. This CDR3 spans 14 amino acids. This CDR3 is CASSPPGFDQPQHF. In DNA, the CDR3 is TGTGCCAGCAGCCCCCCGGGGTTCGATCAGCCCCAGCATTTT.

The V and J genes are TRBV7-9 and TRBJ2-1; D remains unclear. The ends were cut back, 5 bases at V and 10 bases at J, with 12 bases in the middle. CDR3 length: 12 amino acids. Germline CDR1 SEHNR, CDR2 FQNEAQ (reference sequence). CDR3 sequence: CASSPAGKEQFF. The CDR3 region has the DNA TGTGCCAGCAGCCCGGCCGGTAAGGAGCAGTTCTTC.

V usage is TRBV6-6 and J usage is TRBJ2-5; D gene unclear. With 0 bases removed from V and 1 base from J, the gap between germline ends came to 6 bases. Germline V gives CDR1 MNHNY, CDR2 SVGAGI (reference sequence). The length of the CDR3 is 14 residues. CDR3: CASSYSKPQETQYF. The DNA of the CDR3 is TGTGCCAGCAGTTACTCGAAACCCCAAGAGACCCAGTACTTC.

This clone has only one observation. This CDR3 reads CASSKPGQGATGELFF. The CDR3 region has the DNA TGTGCCAGCAGTAAACCGGGACAGGGGGCGACCGGGGAGCTGTTTTTT. The gene calls are TRBV27 and TRBJ2-2; 12 bases match TRBD1. This CDR3 comprises 16 residues. Per the germline V gene, CDR1 is MNHEY and CDR2 is SMNVEV (reference sequence). The V segment lost 5 bases and the J segment 5 bases; nucleotides outside the gene matches: 6.

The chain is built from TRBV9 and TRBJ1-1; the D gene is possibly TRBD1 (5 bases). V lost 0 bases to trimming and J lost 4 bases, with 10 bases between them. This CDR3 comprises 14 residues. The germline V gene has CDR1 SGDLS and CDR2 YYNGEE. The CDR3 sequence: CASSVDGGSTEAFF. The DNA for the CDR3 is TGTGCCAGCAGCGTAGATGGGGGAAGCACTGAAGCTTTCTTT.

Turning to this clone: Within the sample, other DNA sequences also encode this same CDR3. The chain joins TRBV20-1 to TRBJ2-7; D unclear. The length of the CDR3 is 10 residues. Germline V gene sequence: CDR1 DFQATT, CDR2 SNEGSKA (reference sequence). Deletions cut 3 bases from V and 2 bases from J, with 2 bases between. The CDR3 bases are TGCAGTGCTAGTCCCTACGAGCAGTACTTC. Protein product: CSASPYEQYF.

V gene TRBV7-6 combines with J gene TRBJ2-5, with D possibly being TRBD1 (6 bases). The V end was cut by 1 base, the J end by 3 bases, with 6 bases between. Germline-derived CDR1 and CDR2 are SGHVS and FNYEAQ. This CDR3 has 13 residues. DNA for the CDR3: TGTGCCAGCAGCTTAGACAGGGAAGAGACCCAGTACTTC. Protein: CASSLDREETQYF.

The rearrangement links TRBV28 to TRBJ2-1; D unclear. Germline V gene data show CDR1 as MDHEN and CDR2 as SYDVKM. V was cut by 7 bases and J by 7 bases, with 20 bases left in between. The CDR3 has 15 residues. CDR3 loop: CASITSLRLLNEQFF. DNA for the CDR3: TGTGCCAGCATTACATCCTTGCGACTCCTGAATGAGCAGTTCTTC.

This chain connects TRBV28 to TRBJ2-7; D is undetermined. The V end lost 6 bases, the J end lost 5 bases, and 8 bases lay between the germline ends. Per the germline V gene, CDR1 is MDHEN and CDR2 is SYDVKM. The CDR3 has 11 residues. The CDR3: CASSSRHEQYF. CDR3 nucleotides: TGTGCCAGCAGCAGCCGGCACGAGCAGTACTTC.

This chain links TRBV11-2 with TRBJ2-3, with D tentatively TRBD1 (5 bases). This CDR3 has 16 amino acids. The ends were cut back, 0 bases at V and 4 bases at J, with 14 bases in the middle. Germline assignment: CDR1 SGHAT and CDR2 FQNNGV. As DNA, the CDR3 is TGTGCCAGCAGCTTAGATTTCGGCAGGGTAGCAGATACGCAGTATTTT. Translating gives CASSLDFGRVADTQYF. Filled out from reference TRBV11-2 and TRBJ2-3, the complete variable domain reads EAGVAQSPRYKIIEKRQSVAFWCNPISGHATLYWYQQILGQGPKLLIQFQNNGVVDDSQLPKDRFSAERLKGVDSTLKIQPAKLEDSAVYLCASSLDFGRVADTQYFGPGTRLTVL.

CDR3 in DNA: TGTGCCAGCTGGACAGGGAGAATCAAGGATGAAAAACTGTTTTTT. Encoded protein: CASWTGRIKDEKLFF. J is TRBJ1-4 and V is TRBV6-1; 8 nucleotides line up with TRBD1. Germline values: CDR1 MNHNS, CDR2 SASEGT. V trimming: 8 bases; J trimming: 6 bases; junction bases outside the gene matches: 11. The CDR3 is 15 amino acids.

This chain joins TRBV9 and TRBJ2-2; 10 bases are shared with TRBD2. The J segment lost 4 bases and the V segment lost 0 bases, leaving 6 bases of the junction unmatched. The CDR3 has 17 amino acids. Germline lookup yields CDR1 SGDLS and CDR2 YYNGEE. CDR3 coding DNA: TGTGCCAGCAGCGTAGAAAGCGGGAGGGCCTTCACCGGGGAGCTGTTTTTT. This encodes CASSVESGRAFTGELFF.

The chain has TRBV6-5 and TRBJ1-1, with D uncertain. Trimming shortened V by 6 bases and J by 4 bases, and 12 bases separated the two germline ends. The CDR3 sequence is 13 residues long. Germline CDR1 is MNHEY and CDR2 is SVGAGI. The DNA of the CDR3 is TGTGCCAGCAGCCAGATGCGTGGCACTGAAGCTTTCTTT. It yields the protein CASSQMRGTEAFF.

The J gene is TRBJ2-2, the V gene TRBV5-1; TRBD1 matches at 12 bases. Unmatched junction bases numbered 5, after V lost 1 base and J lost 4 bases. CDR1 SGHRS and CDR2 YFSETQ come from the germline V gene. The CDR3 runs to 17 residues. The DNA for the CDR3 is TGCGCCAGCAGCTTGCCCCGGGACAGGGGGCTCACCGGGGAGCTGTTTTTT. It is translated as CASSLPRDRGLTGELFF.